This T cell receptor (beta chain) was profiled in a study of regulatory dendritic cells for organ transplantation. General study findings and limits: Among resting subsets, memory CD8+ cells contained the most alloreactive clonotypes. The authors noted considerable between-person heterogeneity in alloreactive memory CD8+ cells.

TCRdb's copy holds only in-frame clones and misses some; the assay was immunoSEQ multiplex PCR. The data show about 38,000 clones, 75% to 95% seen once. For this clone: Antigen: not known.

FACS sorted CD4+ or CD8+ T cells into CD45RA+ naive and CD45RO+ memory. In germline, CDR1 is LNHDA, CDR2 SQIVND (reference sequence). V lost 0 bases and J lost 2, with 14 bases in between. This CDR3 comprises 17 residues. V and J are TRBV19 and TRBJ1-5; D uncertain. The TCR sequence derives from a human donor in good health. The sequenced sample was naive CD8+ T cells from blood. Sample subset: CD45RA+ naive T cells. CDR3 bases: TGTGCCAGTAGTATAGATGCCGGCCTGGGAGGCAATCAGCCCCAGCATTTT. This gives the protein CASSIDAGLGGNQPQHF.